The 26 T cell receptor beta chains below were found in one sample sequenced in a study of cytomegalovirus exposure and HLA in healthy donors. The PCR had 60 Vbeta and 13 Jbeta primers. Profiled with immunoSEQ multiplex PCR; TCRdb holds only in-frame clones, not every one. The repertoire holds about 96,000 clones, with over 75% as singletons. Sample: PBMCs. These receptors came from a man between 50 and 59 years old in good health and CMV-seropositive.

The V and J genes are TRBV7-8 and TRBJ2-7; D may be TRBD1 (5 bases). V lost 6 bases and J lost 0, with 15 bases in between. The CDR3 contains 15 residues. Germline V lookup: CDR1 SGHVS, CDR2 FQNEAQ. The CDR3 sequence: CASSPGHTISYEQYF. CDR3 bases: TGTGCCAGCAGTCCCGGACATACCATCTCCTACGAGCAGTACTTC.

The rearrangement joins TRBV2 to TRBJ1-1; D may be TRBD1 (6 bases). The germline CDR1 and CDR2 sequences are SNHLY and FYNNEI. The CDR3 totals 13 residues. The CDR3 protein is CARGGAMNTEAFF. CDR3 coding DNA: TGTGCACGGGGGGGGGCCATGAACACTGAAGCTTTCTTT.

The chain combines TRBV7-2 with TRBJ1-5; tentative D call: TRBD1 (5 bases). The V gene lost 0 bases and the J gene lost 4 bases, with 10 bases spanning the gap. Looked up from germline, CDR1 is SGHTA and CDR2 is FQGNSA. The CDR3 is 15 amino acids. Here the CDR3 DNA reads TGTGCCAGCAGCTTAGCTAAGGGGTTAAATCAGCCCCAGCATTTT. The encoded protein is CASSLAKGLNQPQHF.

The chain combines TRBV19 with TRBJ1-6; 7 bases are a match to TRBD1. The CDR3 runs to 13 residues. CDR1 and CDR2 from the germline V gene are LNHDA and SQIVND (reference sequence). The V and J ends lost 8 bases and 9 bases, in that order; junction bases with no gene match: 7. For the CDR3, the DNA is TGTGCCAGTGGGACAGAGGGGCCTTCACCCCTCCACTTT. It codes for CASGTEGPSPLHF.

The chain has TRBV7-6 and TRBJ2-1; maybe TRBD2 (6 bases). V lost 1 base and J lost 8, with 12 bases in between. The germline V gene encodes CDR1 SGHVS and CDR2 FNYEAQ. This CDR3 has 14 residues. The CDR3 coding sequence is TGTGCCAGCAGCTTAGAAAGGGGAGGCGATGAGCAGTTCTTC. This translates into CASSLERGGDEQFF.

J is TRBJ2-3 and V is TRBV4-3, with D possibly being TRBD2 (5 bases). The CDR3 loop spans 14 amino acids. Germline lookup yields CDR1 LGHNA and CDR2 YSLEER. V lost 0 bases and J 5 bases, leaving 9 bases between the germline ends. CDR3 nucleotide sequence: TGCGCCAGCAGCCAAGATCACGAGGGAGATACGCAGTATTTT. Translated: CASSQDHEGDTQYF.

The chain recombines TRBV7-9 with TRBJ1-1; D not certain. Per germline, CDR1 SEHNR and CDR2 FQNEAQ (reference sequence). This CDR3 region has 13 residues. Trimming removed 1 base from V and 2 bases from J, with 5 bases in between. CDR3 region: CASSLDSNTEAFF. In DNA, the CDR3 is TGTGCCAGCAGCTTAGACAGTAACACTGAAGCTTTCTTT.

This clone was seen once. DNA for the CDR3: TGTGCCAGTGAGCCTCGGACAGACCTTCACGGAAAACTGTTTTTT. Its protein product is CASEPRTDLHGKLFF. The chain couples TRBV19 to TRBJ1-4; a possible D gene is TRBD1 (6 bases). The V gene lost 8 bases and the J gene lost 10 bases, with 23 bases spanning the gap. Germline V gene sequence: CDR1 LNHDA, CDR2 SQIVND (reference sequence). The length of the CDR3 is 15 residues. Drawing the rest from reference TRBV19 and TRBJ1-4, the complete variable domain is DGGITQSPKYLFRKEGQNVTLSCEQNLNHDAMYWYRQDPGQGLRLIYYSQIVNDFQKGDIAEGYSVSREKKESFPLTVTSAQKNPTAFYLCASEPRTDLHGKLFFGSGTQLSVL.

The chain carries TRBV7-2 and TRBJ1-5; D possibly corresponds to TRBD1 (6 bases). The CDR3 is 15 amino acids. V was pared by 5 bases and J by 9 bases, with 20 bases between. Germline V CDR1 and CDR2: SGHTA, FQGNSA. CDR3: CASSRMGGADRPQHF. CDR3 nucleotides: TGTGCCAGCAGCAGAATGGGGGGGGCCGACAGGCCCCAGCATTTT.

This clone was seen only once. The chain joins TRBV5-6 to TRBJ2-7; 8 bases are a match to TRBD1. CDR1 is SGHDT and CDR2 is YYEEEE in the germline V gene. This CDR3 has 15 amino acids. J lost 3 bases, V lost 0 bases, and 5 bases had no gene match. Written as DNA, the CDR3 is TGTGCCAGCAGCTTGGTGGCAGGGGGCTTCTACGAGCAGTACTTC. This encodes CASSLVAGGFYEQYF. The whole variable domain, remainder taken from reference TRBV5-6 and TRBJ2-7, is DAGVTQSPTHLIKTRGQQVTLRCSPKSGHDTVSWYQQALGQGPQFIFQYYEEEERQRGNFPDRFSGHQFPNYSSELNVNALLLGDSALYLCASSLVAGGFYEQYFGPGTRLTVT.

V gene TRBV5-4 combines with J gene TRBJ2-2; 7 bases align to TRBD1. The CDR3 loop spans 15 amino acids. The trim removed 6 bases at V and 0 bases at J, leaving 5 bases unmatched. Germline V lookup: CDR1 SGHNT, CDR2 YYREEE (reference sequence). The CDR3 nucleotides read TGTGCCAGCACCAGGGGACAGCCGAACACCGGGGAGCTGTTTTTT. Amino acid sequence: CASTRGQPNTGELFF.

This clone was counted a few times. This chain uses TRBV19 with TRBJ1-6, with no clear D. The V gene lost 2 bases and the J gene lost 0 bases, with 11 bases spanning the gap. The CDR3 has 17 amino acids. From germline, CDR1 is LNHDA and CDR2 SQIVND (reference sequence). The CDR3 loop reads CASSITRESSYNSPLHF. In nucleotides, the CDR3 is TGTGCCAGTAGTATAACTCGGGAGAGCTCCTATAATTCACCCCTCCACTTT.

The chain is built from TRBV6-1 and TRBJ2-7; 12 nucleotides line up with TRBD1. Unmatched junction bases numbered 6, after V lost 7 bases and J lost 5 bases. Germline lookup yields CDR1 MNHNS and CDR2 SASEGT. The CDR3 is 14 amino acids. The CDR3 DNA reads TGTGCCAGCACCACGGGACAGGGGGCTCACGAGCAGTACTTC. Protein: CASTTGQGAHEQYF.

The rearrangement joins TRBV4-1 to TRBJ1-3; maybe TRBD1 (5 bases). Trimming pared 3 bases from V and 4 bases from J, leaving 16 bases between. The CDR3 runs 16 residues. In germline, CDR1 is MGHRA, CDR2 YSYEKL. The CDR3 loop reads CASSQSSGGVGNTIYF. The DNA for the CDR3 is TGCGCCAGCAGCCAGTCCTCTGGAGGGGTCGGAAACACCATATATTTT.

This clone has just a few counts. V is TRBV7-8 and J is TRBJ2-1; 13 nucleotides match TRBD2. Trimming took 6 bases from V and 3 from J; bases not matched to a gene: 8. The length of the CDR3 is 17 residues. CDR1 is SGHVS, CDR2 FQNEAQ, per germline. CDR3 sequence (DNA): TGTGCCAGCAGAGAGGGGACTAGCGGGGCCCGCTACAATGAGCAGTTCTTC. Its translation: CASREGTSGARYNEQFF.

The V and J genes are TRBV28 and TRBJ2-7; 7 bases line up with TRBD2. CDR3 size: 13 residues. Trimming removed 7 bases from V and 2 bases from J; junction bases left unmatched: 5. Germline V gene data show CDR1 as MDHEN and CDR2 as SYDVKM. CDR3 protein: CASNLGRAYEQYF. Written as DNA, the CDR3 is TGTGCCAGCAACCTGGGGAGGGCCTACGAGCAGTACTTC.

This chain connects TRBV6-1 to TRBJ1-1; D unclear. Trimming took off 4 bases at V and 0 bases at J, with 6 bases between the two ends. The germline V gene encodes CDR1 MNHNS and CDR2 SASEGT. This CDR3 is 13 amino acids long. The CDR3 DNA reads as TGTGCCAGCAGTGGGAGTCTGAACACTGAAGCTTTCTTT. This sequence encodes CASSGSLNTEAFF.

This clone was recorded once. The CDR3: CASSPVLTGELFF. CDR3 sequence (DNA): TGTGCCAGCAGCCCTGTTCTGACCGGGGAGCTGTTTTTT. The genes are TRBV7-9 and TRBJ2-2; no clear D gene. The germline gives CDR1 SEHNR, CDR2 FQNEAQ (reference sequence). The CDR3 totals 13 residues. The V and J ends lost 5 bases and 5 bases respectively, with 9 bases between them.

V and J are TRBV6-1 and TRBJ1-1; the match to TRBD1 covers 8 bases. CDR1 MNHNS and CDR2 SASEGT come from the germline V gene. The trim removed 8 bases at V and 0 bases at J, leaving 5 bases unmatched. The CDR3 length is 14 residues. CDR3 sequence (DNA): TGTGCCAGCGGACAGGGCCCGTTGAACACTGAAGCTTTCTTT. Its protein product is CASGQGPLNTEAFF.

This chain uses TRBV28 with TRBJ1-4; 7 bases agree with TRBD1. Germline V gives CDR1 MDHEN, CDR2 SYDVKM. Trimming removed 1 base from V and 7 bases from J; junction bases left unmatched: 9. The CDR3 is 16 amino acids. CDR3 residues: CASSLYYRGSGEKLFF. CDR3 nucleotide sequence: TGTGCCAGCAGTTTATACTACAGGGGCTCTGGTGAAAAACTGTTTTTT.

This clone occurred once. This CDR3 is CASSFNRGDDGYTF. CDR3 bases: TGTGCCAGCAGCTTTAACAGGGGCGACGATGGCTACACCTTC. This chain connects TRBV5-5 to TRBJ1-2, with 7 bases that match TRBD1. This CDR3 region has 14 residues. Unmatched junction bases numbered 7, after V lost 2 bases and J lost 6 bases. Germline values: CDR1 SGHKS, CDR2 YYEKEE (reference sequence).

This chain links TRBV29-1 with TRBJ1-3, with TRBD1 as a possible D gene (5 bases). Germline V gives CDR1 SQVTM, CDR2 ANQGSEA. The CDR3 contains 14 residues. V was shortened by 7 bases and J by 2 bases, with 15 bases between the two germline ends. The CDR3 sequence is CSAATQDAGNTIYF. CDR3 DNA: TGCAGCGCAGCGACACAGGATGCTGGAAACACCATATATTTT. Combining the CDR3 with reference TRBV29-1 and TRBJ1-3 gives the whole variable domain SAVISQKPSRDICQRGTSLTIQCQVDSQVTMMFWYRQQPGQSLTLIATANQGSEATYESGFVIDKFPISRPNLTFSTLTVSNMSPEDSSIYLCSAATQDAGNTIYFGEGSWLTVV.

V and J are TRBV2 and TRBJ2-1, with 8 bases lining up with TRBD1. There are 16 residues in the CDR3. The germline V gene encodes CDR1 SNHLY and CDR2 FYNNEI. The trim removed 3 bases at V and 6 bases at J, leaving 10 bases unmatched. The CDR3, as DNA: TGTGCCAGCAGTGATCAGGGGGACAGGTATCCCAATGAGCAGTTCTTC. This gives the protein CASSDQGDRYPNEQFF.

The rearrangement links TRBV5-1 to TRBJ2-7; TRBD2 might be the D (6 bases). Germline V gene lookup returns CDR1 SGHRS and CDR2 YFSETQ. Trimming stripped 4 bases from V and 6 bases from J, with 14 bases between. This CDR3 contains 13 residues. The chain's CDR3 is CASSHERGVEQYF. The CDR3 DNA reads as TGCGCCAGCAGCCATGAACGCGGGGTCGAGCAGTACTTC.

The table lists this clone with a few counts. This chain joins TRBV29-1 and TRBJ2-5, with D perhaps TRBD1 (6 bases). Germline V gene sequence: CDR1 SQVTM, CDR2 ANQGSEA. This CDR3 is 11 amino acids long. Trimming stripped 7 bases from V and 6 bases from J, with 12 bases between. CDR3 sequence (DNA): TGCAGCGCCGGTGGGGGCCAGACCCAGTACTTC. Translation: CSAGGGQTQYF.

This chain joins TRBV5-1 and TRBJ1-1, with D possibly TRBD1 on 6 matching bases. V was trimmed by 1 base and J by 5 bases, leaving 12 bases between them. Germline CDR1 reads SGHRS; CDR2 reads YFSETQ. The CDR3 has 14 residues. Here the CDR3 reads CASSLLGGRTEAFF. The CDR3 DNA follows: TGCGCCAGCAGCTTGCTCGGGGGGCGGACTGAAGCTTTCTTT.